These 19 T cell receptor beta chains originate from one sample sequenced in a study of PD-1 blockade in classical Hodgkin lymphoma. The time point here: cycle 4 day 1 (C4D1), after less than 7 weeks of nivolumab. There was relapse after autologous stem cell transplantation in every patient, and there was variation in brentuximab vedotin exposure. The method was immunoSEQ multiplex PCR; TCRdb's version includes in-frame clones alone and lacks a portion of them. This table has about 96,000 clones, more than 85% appearing once. The source material was peripheral blood mononuclear cells (PBMCs), sampled before the fourth cycle of nivolumab. The receptors were sampled from a human donor with classical Hodgkin lymphoma.

V usage is TRBV11-2 and J usage is TRBJ2-7; 7 bases are shared with TRBD1. V dropped 7 bases and J dropped 3; count of bases not matched to a gene: 15. Germline CDR1 is SGHAT and CDR2 is FQNNGV. The CDR3 runs 16 residues. DNA for the CDR3: TGTGCCAGCAACTATAATGGGGACAGTAATTTCTACGAGCAGTACTTC. Translation gives CASNYNGDSNFYEQYF. Looking up the rest from reference TRBV11-2 and TRBJ2-7 gives the full variable domain: EAGVAQSPRYKIIEKRQSVAFWCNPISGHATLYWYQQILGQGPKLLIQFQNNGVVDDSQLPKDRFSAERLKGVDSTLKIQPAKLEDSAVYLCASNYNGDSNFYEQYFGPGTRLTVT.

This chain connects TRBV28 to TRBJ1-3, with D unclear. CDR1 is MDHEN and CDR2 is SYDVKM in the germline V gene. CDR3 size: 15 residues. V lost 5 bases to trimming and J lost 4 bases, with 15 bases between them. CDR3: CASSKGATLGNTIYF. In nucleotides, the CDR3 is TGTGCCAGCAGTAAAGGCGCTACCCTCGGAAACACCATATATTTT.

This clone was counted once. The rearrangement links TRBV27 to TRBJ1-1, with TRBD1 matching 7 bases. The CDR3 extends over 14 amino acids. Trimming cost V 3 bases and J 1 base; bases outside gene matches: 2. The germline gives CDR1 MNHEY, CDR2 SMNVEV (reference sequence). CDR3 sequence: CASSFRQGNTEAFF. The CDR3 nucleotides read TGTGCCAGCAGTTTCCGACAGGGGAACACTGAAGCTTTCTTT.

This clone came up once. This chain connects TRBV10-2 to TRBJ2-4; the D call may be TRBD1 or TRBD2 (5 bases each). Germline CDR1 reads WSHSY; CDR2 reads SAAADI. The CDR3 is made up of 11 amino acids. V was clipped by 7 bases and J by 8 bases, with 9 bases between them. Here the CDR3 reads CASMRGDIQYF. For the CDR3, the DNA is TGCGCCAGCATGCGAGGGGACATTCAGTACTTC.

The chain is built from TRBV11-3 and TRBJ2-1, with 10 bases fitting TRBD2. Looked up from germline, CDR1 is SGHNT and CDR2 is YENEEA. The CDR3 runs 16 residues. Unmatched junction bases numbered 5, after V lost 1 base and J lost 5 bases. CDR3 in DNA: TGTGCCAGCAGCTTAGTCGGGACTAGCGTTGACAATGAGCAGTTCTTC. It translates to CASSLVGTSVDNEQFF.

This clone showed up just once. In DNA, the CDR3 is TGTGCCAGCAGTCCCCTAGCGGGAGATGTCTACGAGCAGTACTTC. Translating gives CASSPLAGDVYEQYF. This rearrangement joins TRBV6-1 to TRBJ2-7; 10 bases align to TRBD2. CDR3 length: 15 amino acids. V lost 5 bases and J lost 3; bases outside the gene matches: 7. Germline-derived CDR1 and CDR2 are MNHNS and SASEGT.

This clone was detected once. The genes are TRBV7-6 and TRBJ1-5, with 10 bases aligning to TRBD1. V shed 2 bases, J shed 2 bases, and the junction held 3 bases outside the gene matches. CDR3 length equals 16 residues. Germline V gene lookup returns CDR1 SGHVS and CDR2 FNYEAQ. The CDR3 nucleotides are TGTGCCAGCAGCTTACTTGGGACAGGGGGCAATCAGCCCCAGCATTTT. Protein: CASSLLGTGGNQPQHF.

The genes are TRBV6-5 and TRBJ2-7, with TRBD2 identical over 8 bases. Trimming took 6 bases from V and 5 from J; bases not matched to a gene: 12. The CDR3 is 15 residues long. Germline V gene data show CDR1 as MNHEY and CDR2 as SVGAGI. The CDR3 nucleotides read TGTGCCAGCAGAGATCCGGGACTAGTCCCCCACGAGCAGTACTTC. Translated, it gives CASRDPGLVPHEQYF.

The chain has TRBV11-3 and TRBJ2-5, with 7 bases identical to TRBD1. Germline loops: CDR1 SGHNT, CDR2 YENEEA. This CDR3 region has 15 residues. J gave up 7 bases and V 5 bases, and 13 bases lay outside the gene matches. CDR3 DNA: TGTGCCAGCAGCCCACAGACAGGGTCAATTGGGACCCAGTACTTC. This gives the protein CASSPQTGSIGTQYF.

The chain links TRBV28 to TRBJ2-2; the match to TRBD2 covers 7 bases. The CDR3 extends over 15 amino acids. Germline trimming cut 2 bases from V and 7 bases from J; bases unmatched to any gene: 7. Per the germline V gene, CDR1 is MDHEN and CDR2 is SYDVKM. The CDR3 spells CASSLAGERRGELFF. The CDR3 coding sequence is TGTGCCAGCAGTTTAGCGGGAGAAAGGCGCGGGGAGCTGTTTTTT.

V is TRBV10-3 and J is TRBJ2-1; D possibly corresponds to TRBD2 (6 bases). Germline V gene data show CDR1 as ENHRY and CDR2 as SYGVKD. The CDR3 loop spans 16 amino acids. Trimming removed 5 bases from V and 3 bases from J, with 17 bases in between. In DNA, the CDR3 is TGTGCCATCAGTACATTTTCCAAGGACTACTACAATGAGCAGTTCTTC. Translation gives CAISTFSKDYYNEQFF.

In its sample, this clone was seen a few times. The V call is TRBV10-2, the J call TRBJ2-1, with D perhaps matching TRBD1 or TRBD2 (5 bases each). The CDR3 totals 15 residues. CDR1 and CDR2 (germline): WSHSY, SAAADI. Trimming cost V 6 bases and J 12 bases, with 24 bases left between them. In nucleotides, the CDR3 is TGCGCCAGCAGGGAGCCGGGACCCGGGCTAGTGTTGCAGTTCTTC. The encoded protein is CASREPGPGLVLQFF.

This chain joins TRBV27 and TRBJ1-2, with D possibly matching TRBD1 (6 bases). CDR1 MNHEY and CDR2 SMNVEV come from the germline V gene (reference sequence). This CDR3 comprises 14 residues. V was pared by 0 bases and J by 4 bases, with 9 bases between. The CDR3 region is CASSLSIQGYGYTF. The CDR3 coding sequence is TGTGCCAGCAGTTTATCGATACAGGGCTATGGCTACACCTTC.

This clone was picked up one time. The chain recombines TRBV10-2 with TRBJ2-7; no reliable D call. Deletions cut 8 bases from V and 5 bases from J, with 13 bases between. There are 12 residues in the CDR3. The germline gives CDR1 WSHSY, CDR2 SAAADI. Here the CDR3 reads CASGQVFDEQYF. CDR3 sequence (DNA): TGCGCCAGCGGGCAGGTCTTTGACGAGCAGTACTTC.

This chain joins TRBV6-1 and TRBJ2-3, with a tentative D call TRBD1 (6 bases). The CDR3 has 13 amino acids. Trimming shortened V by 4 bases and J by 3 bases, and 8 bases separated the two germline ends. The germline V gene has CDR1 MNHNS and CDR2 SASEGT. CDR3 amino acids: CASSVDRTDTQYF. The CDR3 DNA sequence: TGTGCCAGCAGTGTCGACAGGACAGATACGCAGTATTTT.

V is TRBV19 and J is TRBJ2-7; 13 bases align to TRBD2. Germline CDR1 reads LNHDA; CDR2 reads SQIVND (reference sequence). The CDR3 runs to 15 residues. V was clipped by 3 bases and J by 9 bases; unmatched bases: 8. This CDR3 reads CASSIQLAGGPGQYF. In DNA form, the CDR3 reads TGTGCCAGTAGTATTCAACTAGCGGGAGGGCCTGGGCAGTACTTC. The variable domain in full, completed from reference TRBV19 and TRBJ2-7, reads DGGITQSPKYLFRKEGQNVTLSCEQNLNHDAMYWYRQDPGQGLRLIYYSQIVNDFQKGDIAEGYSVSREKKESFPLTVTSAQKNPTAFYLCASSIQLAGGPGQYFGPGTRLTVT.

This clone showed up just once. The chain couples TRBV11-2 to TRBJ2-5; a weak D match, TRBD2 (5 bases). Germline V gives CDR1 SGHAT, CDR2 FQNNGV. The V gene lost 0 bases and the J gene lost 2 bases, with 10 bases spanning the gap. The CDR3 consists of 15 residues. The CDR3 DNA is TGTGCCAGCAGCTTAGAATACAGCGGACAAGAGACCCAGTACTTC. The encoded protein is CASSLEYSGQETQYF.

J is TRBJ2-3 and V is TRBV29-1; perhaps TRBD2 as D (5 bases). Germline CDR1 SQVTM, CDR2 ANQGSEA. V lost 4 bases and J 0 bases, leaving 14 bases between the germline ends. This CDR3 comprises 15 residues. Written as DNA, the CDR3 is TGCAGCGTTGGGGCGAGAAGCGGCAGCACAGATACGCAGTATTTT. Its translation: CSVGARSGSTDTQYF.

DNA of the CDR3: TGTGCCAGCAGTGAGGAAACAGTAGGTGAAGCTTTCTTT. Amino acid sequence: CASSEETVGEAFF. The chain combines TRBV2 with TRBJ1-1; D uncertain. The V end was cut by 3 bases, the J end by 7 bases, with 12 bases between. The CDR3 totals 13 residues. Germline loops: CDR1 SNHLY, CDR2 FYNNEI.